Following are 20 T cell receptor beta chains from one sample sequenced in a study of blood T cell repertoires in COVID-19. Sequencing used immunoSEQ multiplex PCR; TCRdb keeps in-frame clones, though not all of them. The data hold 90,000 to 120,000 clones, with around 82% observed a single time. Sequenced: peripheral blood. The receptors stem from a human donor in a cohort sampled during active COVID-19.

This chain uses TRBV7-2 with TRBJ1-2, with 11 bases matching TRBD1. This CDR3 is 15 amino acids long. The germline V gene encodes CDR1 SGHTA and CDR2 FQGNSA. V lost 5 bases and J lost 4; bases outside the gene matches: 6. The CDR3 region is CASSPGQGVFYGYTF. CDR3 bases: TGTGCCAGCAGCCCGGGACAGGGGGTTTTCTATGGCTACACCTTC.

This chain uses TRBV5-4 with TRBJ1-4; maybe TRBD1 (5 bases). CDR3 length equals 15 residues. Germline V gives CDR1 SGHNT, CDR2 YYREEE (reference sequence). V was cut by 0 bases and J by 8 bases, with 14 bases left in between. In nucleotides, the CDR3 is TGTGCCAGCAGCTTGGGACAAGGGGTCTGGGAAAAACTGTTTTTT. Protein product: CASSLGQGVWEKLFF.

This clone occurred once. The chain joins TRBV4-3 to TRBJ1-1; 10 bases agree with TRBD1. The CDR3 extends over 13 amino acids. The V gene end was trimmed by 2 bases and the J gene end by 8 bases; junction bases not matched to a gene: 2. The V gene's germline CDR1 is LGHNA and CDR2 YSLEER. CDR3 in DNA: TGCGCCAGCAGCCAACGGACAGGGGGAGAAGCTTTCTTT. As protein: CASSQRTGGEAFF.

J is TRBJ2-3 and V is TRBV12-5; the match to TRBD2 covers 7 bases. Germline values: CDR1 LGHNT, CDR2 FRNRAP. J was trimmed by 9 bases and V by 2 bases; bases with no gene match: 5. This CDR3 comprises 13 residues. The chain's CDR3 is CASGLSREGTQYF. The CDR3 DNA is TGTGCTAGTGGTTTGTCCAGGGAGGGAACGCAGTATTTT.

This CDR3 reads CASSYLDSFSTDTQYF. CDR3 nucleotide sequence: TGTGCCAGCAGCTACCTTGACAGCTTTAGCACAGATACGCAGTATTTT. The gene calls are TRBV7-8 and TRBJ2-3; TRBD1 is a possible D gene (5 bases). Germline loops: CDR1 SGHVS, CDR2 FQNEAQ. V gave up 4 bases and J gave up 0 bases, with 14 bases separating them. This CDR3 has 16 residues.

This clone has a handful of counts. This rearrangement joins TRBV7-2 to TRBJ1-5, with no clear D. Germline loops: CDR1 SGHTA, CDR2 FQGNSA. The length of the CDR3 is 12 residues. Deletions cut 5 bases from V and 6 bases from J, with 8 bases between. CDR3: CASSRPGQPQHF. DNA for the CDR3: TGTGCCAGCAGCCGTCCGGGTCAGCCCCAGCATTTT.

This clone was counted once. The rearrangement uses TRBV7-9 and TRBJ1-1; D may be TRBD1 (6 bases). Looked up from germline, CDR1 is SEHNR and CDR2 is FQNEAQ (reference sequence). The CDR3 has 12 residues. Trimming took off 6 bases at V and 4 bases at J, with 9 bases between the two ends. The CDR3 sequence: CASSNRATEAFF. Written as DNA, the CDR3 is TGTGCCAGCAGTAACAGGGCCACTGAAGCTTTCTTT.

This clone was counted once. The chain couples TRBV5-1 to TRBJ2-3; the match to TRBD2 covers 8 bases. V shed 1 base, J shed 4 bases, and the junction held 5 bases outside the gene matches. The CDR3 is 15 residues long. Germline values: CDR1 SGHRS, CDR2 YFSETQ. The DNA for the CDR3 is TGCGCCAGCAGCTTGAGGCGGGAGGCGGCAGATACGCAGTATTTT. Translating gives CASSLRREAADTQYF.

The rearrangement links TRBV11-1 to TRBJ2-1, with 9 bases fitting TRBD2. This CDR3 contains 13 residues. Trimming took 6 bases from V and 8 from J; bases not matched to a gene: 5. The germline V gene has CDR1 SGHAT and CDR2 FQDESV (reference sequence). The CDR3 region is CASSISGSYEQFF. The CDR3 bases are TGTGCCAGCAGTATTAGCGGGAGTTATGAGCAGTTCTTC.

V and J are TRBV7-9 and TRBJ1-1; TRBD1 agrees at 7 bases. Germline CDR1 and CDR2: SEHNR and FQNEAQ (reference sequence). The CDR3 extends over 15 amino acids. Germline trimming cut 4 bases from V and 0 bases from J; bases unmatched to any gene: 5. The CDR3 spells CASSSRDSMNTEAFF. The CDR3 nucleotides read TGTGCCAGCAGCTCCAGGGACAGCATGAACACTGAAGCTTTCTTT.

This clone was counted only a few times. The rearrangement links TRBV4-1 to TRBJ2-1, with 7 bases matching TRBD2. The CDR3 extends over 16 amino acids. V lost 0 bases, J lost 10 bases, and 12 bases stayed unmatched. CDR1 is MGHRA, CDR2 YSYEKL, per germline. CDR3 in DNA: TGCGCCAGCAGCCAAGATAGAGCGGGGTGGCCGCAGGAGCAGTTCTTC. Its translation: CASSQDRAGWPQEQFF.

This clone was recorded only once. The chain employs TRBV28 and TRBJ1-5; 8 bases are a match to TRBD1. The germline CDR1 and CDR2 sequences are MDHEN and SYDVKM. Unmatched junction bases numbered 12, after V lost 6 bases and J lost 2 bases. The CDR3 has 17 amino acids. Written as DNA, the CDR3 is TGTGCCAGCAGCTCCGGACAGGGTGTATCAGGCAATCAGCCCCAGCATTTT. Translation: CASSSGQGVSGNQPQHF.

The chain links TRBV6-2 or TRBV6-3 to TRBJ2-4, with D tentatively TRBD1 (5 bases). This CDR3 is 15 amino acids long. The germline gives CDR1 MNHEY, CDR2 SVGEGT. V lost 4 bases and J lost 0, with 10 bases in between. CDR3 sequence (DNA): TGTGCCAGCAGTTCTGGGGCTTTAGCCAAAAACATTCAGTACTTC. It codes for CASSSGALAKNIQYF.

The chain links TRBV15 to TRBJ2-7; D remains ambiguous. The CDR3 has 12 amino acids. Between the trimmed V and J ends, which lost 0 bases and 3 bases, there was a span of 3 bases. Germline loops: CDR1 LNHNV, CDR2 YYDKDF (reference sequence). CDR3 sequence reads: CATSRDHYEQYF. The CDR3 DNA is TGTGCCACCAGCAGAGATCACTACGAGCAGTACTTC.

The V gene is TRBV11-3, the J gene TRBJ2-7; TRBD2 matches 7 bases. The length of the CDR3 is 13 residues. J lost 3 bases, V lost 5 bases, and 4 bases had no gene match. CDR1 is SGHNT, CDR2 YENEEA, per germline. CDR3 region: CASSRGVNYEQYV. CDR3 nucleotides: TGTGCCAGCAGCCGGGGGGTTAACTACGAGCAGTACGTC.

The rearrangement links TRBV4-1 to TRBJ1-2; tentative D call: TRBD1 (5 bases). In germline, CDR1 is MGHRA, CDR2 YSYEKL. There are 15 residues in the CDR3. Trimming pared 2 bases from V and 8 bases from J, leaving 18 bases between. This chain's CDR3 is CASSQPDMPKRGYTF. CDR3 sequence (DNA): TGCGCCAGCAGCCAACCGGACATGCCCAAGAGGGGCTACACCTTC.

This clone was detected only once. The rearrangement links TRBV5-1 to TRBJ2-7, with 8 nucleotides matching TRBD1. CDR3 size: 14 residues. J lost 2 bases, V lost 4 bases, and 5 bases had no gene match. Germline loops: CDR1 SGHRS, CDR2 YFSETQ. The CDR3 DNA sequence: TGCGCCAGCAGCCAGACAGGGGCCCCCTACGAGCAGTACTTC. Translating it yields CASSQTGAPYEQYF.

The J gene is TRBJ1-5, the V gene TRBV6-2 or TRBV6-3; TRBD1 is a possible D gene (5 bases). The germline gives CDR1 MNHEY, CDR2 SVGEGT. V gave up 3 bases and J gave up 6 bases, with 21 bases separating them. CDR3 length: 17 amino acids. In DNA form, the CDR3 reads TGTGCCAGCAGTTATATTCAGGACAATCAATGGAGTCAGCCCCAGCATTTT. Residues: CASSYIQDNQWSQPQHF.

CDR3 loop: CASSPTGLAGVKETQYF. The CDR3 DNA reads as TGTGCCAGCAGCCCCACAGGGCTAGCGGGAGTGAAAGAGACCCAGTACTTC. The gene calls are TRBV7-2 and TRBJ2-5; TRBD2 matches at 10 bases. Germline CDR1 is SGHTA and CDR2 is FQGNSA. The V and J ends lost 5 bases and 3 bases, in that order; junction bases with no gene match: 12. The CDR3 length is 17 residues.

CDR3 bases: TGTGCCAGCAGTGAAGCAGGTCAGGGGGCAAGGACTGAAGCTTTCTTT. Protein product: CASSEAGQGARTEAFF. The chain employs TRBV6-1 and TRBJ1-1; 8 bases agree with TRBD1. J was trimmed by 5 bases and V by 0 bases; bases with no gene match: 8. Germline assignment: CDR1 MNHNS and CDR2 SASEGT. This CDR3 is built from 16 residues.